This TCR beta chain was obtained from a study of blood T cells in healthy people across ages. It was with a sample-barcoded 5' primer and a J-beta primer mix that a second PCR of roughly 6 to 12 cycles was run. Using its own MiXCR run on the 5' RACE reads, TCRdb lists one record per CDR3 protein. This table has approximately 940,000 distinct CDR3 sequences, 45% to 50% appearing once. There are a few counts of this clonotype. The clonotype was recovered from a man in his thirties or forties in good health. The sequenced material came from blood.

The chain's CDR3 is CAISGDRGTTEAFF. The CDR3 nucleotides are TGTGCCATCAGTGGAGACAGGGGGACCACTGAAGCTTTCTTT. The chain carries TRBV10-3 and TRBJ1-1; 9 bases map to TRBD1. The germline V gene encodes CDR1 ENHRY and CDR2 SYGVKD. V shed 4 bases, J shed 4 bases, and the junction held 4 bases outside the gene matches. The CDR3 runs to 14 residues.